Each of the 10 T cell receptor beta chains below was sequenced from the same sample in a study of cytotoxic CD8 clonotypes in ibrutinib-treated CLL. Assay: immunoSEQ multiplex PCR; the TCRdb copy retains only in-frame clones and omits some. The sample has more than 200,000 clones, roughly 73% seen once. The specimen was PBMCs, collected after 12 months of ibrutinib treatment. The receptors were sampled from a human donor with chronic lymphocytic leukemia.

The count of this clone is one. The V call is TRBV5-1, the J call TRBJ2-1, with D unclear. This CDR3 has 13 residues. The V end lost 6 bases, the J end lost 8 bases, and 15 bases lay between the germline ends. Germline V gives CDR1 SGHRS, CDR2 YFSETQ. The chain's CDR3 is CASTLTNTDEQFF. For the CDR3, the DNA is TGCGCCAGCACCCTAACTAACACGGATGAGCAGTTCTTC.

The CDR3 region is CASSSTGFEQYF. The CDR3 DNA is TGTGCCAGCAGTTCGACAGGTTTCGAGCAGTACTTC. The gene calls are TRBV2 and TRBJ2-7; D perhaps matches TRBD1 (6 bases). CDR1 is SNHLY and CDR2 is FYNNEI in the germline V gene. V was shortened by 5 bases and J by 6 bases, with 11 bases between the two germline ends. The CDR3 contains 12 residues.

The CDR3 coding sequence is TGTGCCTGGAGCGCGAAGGGAACCACTGAAGCTTTCTTT. Protein: CAWSAKGTTEAFF. The chain uses TRBV30 and TRBJ1-1; no reliable D call. The length of the CDR3 is 13 residues. Germline V gene lookup returns CDR1 GTSNPN and CDR2 SVGIG (reference sequence). Trimming pared 3 bases from V and 4 bases from J, leaving 12 bases between.

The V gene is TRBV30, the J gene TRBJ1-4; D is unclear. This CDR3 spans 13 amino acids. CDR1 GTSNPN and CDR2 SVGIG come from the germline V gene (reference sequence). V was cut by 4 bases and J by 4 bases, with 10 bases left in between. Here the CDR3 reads CAWNTIHNEKLFF. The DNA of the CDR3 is TGTGCCTGGAACACTATCCATAATGAAAAACTGTTTTTT.

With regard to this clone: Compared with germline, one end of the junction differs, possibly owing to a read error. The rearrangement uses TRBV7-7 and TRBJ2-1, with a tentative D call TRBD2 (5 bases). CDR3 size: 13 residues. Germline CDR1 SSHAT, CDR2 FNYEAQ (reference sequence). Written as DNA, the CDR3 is TGTGCTAGCAGCTTAGCGCTGGTTGGTGAGCAGTTCTTC. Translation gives CASSLALVGEQFF.

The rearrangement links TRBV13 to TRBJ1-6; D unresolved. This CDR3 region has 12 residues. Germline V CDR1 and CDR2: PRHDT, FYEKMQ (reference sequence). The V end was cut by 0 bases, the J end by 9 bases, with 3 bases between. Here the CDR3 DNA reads TGTGCCAGCAGCTTAGGCCCTTCACCCCTCCACTTT. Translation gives CASSLGPSPLHF.

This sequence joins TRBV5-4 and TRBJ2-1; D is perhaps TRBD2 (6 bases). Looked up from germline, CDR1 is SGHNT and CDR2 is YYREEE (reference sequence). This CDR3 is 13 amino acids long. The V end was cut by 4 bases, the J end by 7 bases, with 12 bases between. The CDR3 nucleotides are TGTGCCAGCAGCCCCCCCGGGAGAAATGAGCAGTTCTTC. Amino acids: CASSPPGRNEQFF.

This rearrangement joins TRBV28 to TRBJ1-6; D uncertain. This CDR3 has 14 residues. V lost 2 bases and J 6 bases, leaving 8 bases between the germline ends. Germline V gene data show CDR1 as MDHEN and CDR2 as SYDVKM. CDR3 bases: TGTGCCAGCAGTTTAAAAACCCTTAATTCACCCCTCCACTTT. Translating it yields CASSLKTLNSPLHF.

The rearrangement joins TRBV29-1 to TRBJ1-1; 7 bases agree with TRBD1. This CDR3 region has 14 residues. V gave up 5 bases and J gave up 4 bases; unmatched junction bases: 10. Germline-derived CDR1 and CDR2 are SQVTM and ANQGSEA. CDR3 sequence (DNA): TGCAGCGTTCACTATTTGACAGGGAGCACTGAAGCTTTCTTT. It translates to CSVHYLTGSTEAFF.

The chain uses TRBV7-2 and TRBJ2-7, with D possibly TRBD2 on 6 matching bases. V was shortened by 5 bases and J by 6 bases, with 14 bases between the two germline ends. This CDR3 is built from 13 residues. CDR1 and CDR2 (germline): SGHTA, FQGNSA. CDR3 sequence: CASSASERAEQYF. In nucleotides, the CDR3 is TGTGCCAGCAGCGCTTCCGAGCGGGCCGAGCAGTACTTC. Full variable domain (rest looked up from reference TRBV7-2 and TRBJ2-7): GAGVSQSPSNKVTEKGKDVELRCDPISGHTALYWYRQSLGQGLEFLIYFQGNSAPDKSGLPSDRFSAERTGGSVSTLTIQRTQQEDSAVYLCASSASERAEQYFGPGTRLTVT.